This T cell receptor beta chain was retrieved from a study of blood T cells in healthy people across ages. Isolating PBMCs gave at least 6 million of these cells per sample. A second PCR of roughly 7 to 11 cycles used a sample-barcoded 5' primer and a J-beta primer mix. Template switching added a 12-random-nucleotide identifier to every cDNA molecule. Samples each returned at least 3 million CDR3-containing paired-end reads. TCRdb re-derived calls from the 5' RACE reads in MiXCR, one entry per CDR3 protein. The sample shows hundreds of thousands of distinct CDR3 sequences, roughly a quarter of them seen only once. The CDR3 loop spans 13 amino acids. CDR1 and CDR2 from the germline V gene are SQVTM and ANQGSEA. After removal of 6 bases from V and 2 bases from J, the junction contained 5 bases not matched to a gene. This clonotype was seen repeatedly, ten times or more. Antigen: not known. Broader study findings: Both higher diversity and more naive CD4+ cells marked long-lived donors when set against aged donors.

The sample was blood. This clonotype was obtained from a woman between 70 and 85 years old in good health. The rearrangement joins TRBV29-1 to TRBJ2-5, with TRBD1 matching over 8 bases. The CDR3 spells CSVRRQGQETQYF. The DNA of the CDR3 is TGCAGCGTCCGCCGACAGGGGCAAGAGACCCAGTACTTC.